Listed here are 21 T cell receptor beta chains from one sample, sequenced in a study of cytomegalovirus exposure and HLA in healthy donors. A multiplex PCR was run with 60 Vbeta primers and 13 Jbeta primers. TCRdb's copy holds only in-frame clones and misses some; the assay was immunoSEQ multiplex PCR. The sample lists 45,000 to 65,000 clones; over 80% were seen once. The sample comprised PBMCs. All receptors come from a young man in good health and CMV-seronegative.

This clone was picked up a small number of times. The genes are TRBV13 and TRBJ1-4, with 8 nucleotides matching TRBD1. The CDR3 contains 16 residues. The trim removed 3 bases at V and 4 bases at J, leaving 7 bases unmatched. CDR1 PRHDT and CDR2 FYEKMQ come from the germline V gene (reference sequence). The CDR3 reads CASSFFGTGLNEKLFF. In DNA form, the CDR3 reads TGTGCCAGCAGCTTTTTTGGGACAGGCCTTAATGAAAAACTGTTTTTT.

This chain links TRBV5-1 with TRBJ1-1, with D possibly being TRBD1 (6 bases). Germline assignment: CDR1 SGHRS and CDR2 YFSETQ. The CDR3 sequence is 13 residues long. With 1 base removed from V and 4 bases from J, the gap between germline ends came to 8 bases. Here the CDR3 DNA reads TGCGCCAGCAGCTTGCAAGGGGGCACTGAAGCTTTCTTT. It is translated as CASSLQGGTEAFF.

This rearrangement joins TRBV6-5 to TRBJ1-3; the D is unclear. The CDR3 length is 14 residues. CDR1 and CDR2 (germline): MNHEY, SVGAGI. V gave up 7 bases and J gave up 0 bases, with 10 bases separating them. The CDR3 DNA sequence: TGTGCCAGCAAGGAGGACTTCTCTGGAAACACCATATATTTT. It translates to CASKEDFSGNTIYF.

V is TRBV4-2 and J is TRBJ2-7; 8 positions match TRBD2. CDR1 is LGHNA, CDR2 YNFKEQ, per germline. This CDR3 has 15 residues. The J segment lost 3 bases and the V segment lost 4 bases, leaving 8 bases of the junction unmatched. The CDR3, as DNA: TGTGCCAGCAGCCCCCAACCCGGGAGGGGCTACGAGCAGTACTTC. Translating it yields CASSPQPGRGYEQYF.

This chain uses TRBV7-2 with TRBJ2-5, with D tentatively TRBD1 (5 bases). The CDR3 sequence is 14 residues long. V was shortened by 7 bases and J by 1 base, with 13 bases between the two germline ends. Per germline, CDR1 SGHTA and CDR2 FQGNSA. The CDR3 is CASNGHGPQETQYF. In nucleotides, the CDR3 is TGTGCCAGCAACGGACACGGCCCCCAAGAGACCCAGTACTTC.

The V call is TRBV7-2, the J call TRBJ1-2; possibly TRBD1 for D (6 bases). V was pared by 4 bases and J by 8 bases, with 23 bases between. Germline assignment: CDR1 SGHTA and CDR2 FQGNSA. This CDR3 has 16 residues. The CDR3 is CASSSYPTGLSLGYTF. CDR3 sequence (DNA): TGTGCCAGCAGCTCCTACCCGACAGGCCTGTCGTTAGGCTACACCTTC.

V gene TRBV10-2 combines with J gene TRBJ2-6; D might be TRBD2 (6 bases). Germline assignment: CDR1 WSHSY and CDR2 SAAADI. V dropped 0 bases and J dropped 0 bases, with 6 bases sitting between them. The CDR3 is 16 amino acids. The CDR3 region is CASSESGGSGANVLTF. The CDR3 DNA sequence: TGCGCCAGCAGTGAGTCCGGGGGCTCTGGGGCCAACGTCCTGACTTTC.

The chain uses TRBV6-6 and TRBJ1-4; 7 bases agree with TRBD1. J gave up 5 bases and V 6 bases, and 3 bases lay outside the gene matches. The germline CDR1 and CDR2 sequences are MNHNY and SVGAGI (reference sequence). The CDR3 covers 13 residues. CDR3 in DNA: TGTGCCAGCAGAGTGACAGGGAATGAAAAACTGTTTTTT. Translating gives CASRVTGNEKLFF.

The chain joins TRBV5-4 to TRBJ2-3; 8 nucleotides agree with TRBD2. V was clipped by 2 bases and J by 5 bases; unmatched bases: 4. The germline gives CDR1 SGHNT, CDR2 YYREEE (reference sequence). The CDR3 covers 14 residues. The CDR3 is CASSFSGEGDTQYF. CDR3 sequence (DNA): TGTGCCAGCAGCTTTAGCGGGGAGGGAGATACGCAGTATTTT.

This sequence joins TRBV6-1 and TRBJ2-5; 7 bases align to TRBD1. The germline gives CDR1 MNHNS, CDR2 SASEGT. The ends lost 6 bases at V and 5 bases at J; junction bases unmatched: 6. This CDR3 has 13 residues. CDR3 in DNA: TGTGCCAGCAGCCCGACAGGGATCGAGACCCAGTACTTC. Residues: CASSPTGIETQYF.

The V gene is TRBV18, the J gene TRBJ2-2; D unclear. This CDR3 is built from 12 residues. The V and J ends lost 3 bases and 8 bases respectively, with 7 bases between them. The germline CDR1 and CDR2 sequences are KGHSH and LQKENI. CDR3 amino acids: CASSPRMGELFF. CDR3 nucleotides: TGTGCCAGCTCACCGCGGATGGGGGAGCTGTTTTTT. Complete variable domain (other parts from reference TRBV18 and TRBJ2-2): NAGVMQNPRHLVRRRGQEARLRCSPMKGHSHVYWYRQLPEEGLKFMVYLQKENIIDESGMPKERFSAEFPKEGPSILRIQQVVRGDSAAYFCASSPRMGELFFGEGSRLTVL.

The V and J genes are TRBV11-2 and TRBJ2-1; D is possibly TRBD2 (6 bases). Trimming removed 4 bases from V and 6 bases from J, with 10 bases in between. The germline CDR1 and CDR2 sequences are SGHAT and FQNNGV. This CDR3 is 13 amino acids long. The CDR3 bases are TGTGCCAGCAGCTCGCACGGGGGCAATGAGCAGTTCTTC. As protein: CASSSHGGNEQFF.

The chain is built from TRBV10-1 and TRBJ1-1; D might be TRBD1 (6 bases). The CDR3 is made up of 13 amino acids. Per the germline V gene, CDR1 is WNHNN and CDR2 is SYGVQD (reference sequence). V lost 7 bases and J lost 6, with 15 bases in between. CDR3 sequence reads: CASMGGGKAEAFF. The CDR3 DNA sequence: TGCGCCAGCATGGGAGGGGGTAAGGCTGAAGCTTTCTTT.

This clone has only a few counts. The chain employs TRBV10-2 and TRBJ2-2; 12 nucleotides match TRBD2. The CDR3 has 16 residues. The V segment lost 6 bases and the J segment 6 bases; nucleotides outside the gene matches: 8. CDR1 is WSHSY, CDR2 SAAADI, per germline. The CDR3 DNA is TGCGCCAGCAGGGTTCTAGCGGGAGGGAAGGCCGGGGAGCTGTTTTTT. Its protein is CASRVLAGGKAGELFF.

This chain joins TRBV11-2 and TRBJ1-2; tentatively, D is TRBD1 (5 bases). The CDR3 consists of 14 residues. V gave up 7 bases and J gave up 2 bases, with 14 bases separating them. Germline V gene lookup returns CDR1 SGHAT and CDR2 FQNNGV. The CDR3 is CASTTYGGNYGYTF. The CDR3, as DNA: TGTGCCAGCACGACCTACGGGGGGAACTATGGCTACACCTTC.

The rearrangement uses TRBV11-3 and TRBJ2-1, with 7 bases aligning to TRBD2. The trim removed 4 bases at V and 6 bases at J, leaving 9 bases unmatched. The germline V gene encodes CDR1 SGHNT and CDR2 YENEEA. The CDR3 is made up of 15 amino acids. The CDR3 DNA follows: TGTGCCAGCAGCTCCGATGGACTAGATCGCAATGAGCAGTTCTTC. It translates to CASSSDGLDRNEQFF. Filled out from reference TRBV11-3 and TRBJ2-1, the complete variable domain reads EAGVVQSPRYKIIEKKQPVAFWCNPISGHNTLYWYLQNLGQGPELLIRYENEEAVDDSQLPKDRFSAERLKGVDSTLKIQPAELGDSAVYLCASSSDGLDRNEQFFGPGTRLTVL.

The chain recombines TRBV28 with TRBJ2-5; TRBD1 matches at 10 bases. The CDR3 is 15 residues long. Germline V gene data show CDR1 as MDHEN and CDR2 as SYDVKM. J gave up 5 bases and V 6 bases, and 9 bases lay outside the gene matches. The CDR3 coding sequence is TGTGCCAGCAGGGCTACGACAGGGGGCGCGGAGACCCAGTACTTC. It yields the protein CASRATTGGAETQYF. The entire variable domain, with the rest obtained from reference TRBV28 and TRBJ2-5, is as follows: DVKVTQSSRYLVKRTGEKVFLECVQDMDHENMFWYRQDPGLGLRLIYFSYDVKMKEKGDIPEGYSVSREKKERFSLILESASTNQTSMYLCASRATTGGAETQYFGPGTRLLVL.

The chain is built from TRBV6-1 and TRBJ2-7, with a tentative D call TRBD2 (5 bases). The CDR3 has 13 amino acids. From germline, CDR1 is MNHNS and CDR2 SASEGT. Trimming left V 1 base short and J 3 bases short, with 7 bases between. The CDR3 reads CASSEVGIYEQYF. CDR3 coding DNA: TGTGCCAGCAGTGAAGTCGGGATCTACGAGCAGTACTTC.

The chain couples TRBV28 to TRBJ1-6; TRBD1 matches at 9 bases. The germline gives CDR1 MDHEN, CDR2 SYDVKM. The CDR3 consists of 13 residues. V lost 5 bases and J lost 11; bases outside the gene matches: 4. Here the CDR3 reads CASSPGQGPPLHF. The DNA for the CDR3 is TGTGCCAGCAGTCCGGGACAGGGACCACCCCTCCACTTT.

This chain connects TRBV7-3 to TRBJ2-2; 7 bases match TRBD2. Germline V gene data show CDR1 as SGHTA and CDR2 as FQGTGA. V dropped 0 bases and J dropped 5; count of bases not matched to a gene: 3. The CDR3 spans 15 residues. CDR3 coding DNA: TGTGCCAGCAGCTTAACGGGGGGGGAGACCGGGGAGCTGTTTTTT. This sequence encodes CASSLTGGETGELFF.

V gene TRBV11-3 combines with J gene TRBJ2-2; 8 bases fit TRBD1. Germline CDR1 and CDR2: SGHNT and YENEEA. The CDR3 is made up of 15 amino acids. V was clipped by 0 bases and J by 7 bases; unmatched bases: 4. The CDR3 DNA is TGTGCCAGCAGCTTAGATCCAGGGGGCAGCGGGGAGCTGTTTTTT. It specifies CASSLDPGGSGELFF.